Presented here are 3 T cell receptor beta chains from one specimen sequenced in a study of blood T cell repertoires in COVID-19. Data came from immunoSEQ multiplex PCR; TCRdb stores just in-frame clones and leaves some out. The data hold 150,000 to 200,000 clones, with around 87% observed a single time. Material: peripheral blood. Receptors originate from a man between 18 and 35 years old with active or convalescent COVID-19.

Here the CDR3 DNA reads TGTGCCAGCAGTTTGGGAGGGGGGGCAGCCGGAAAAGCTTTCTTT. As protein: CASSLGGGAAGKAFF. The rearrangement links TRBV28 to TRBJ1-1; possibly TRBD1 for D (6 bases). Germline V gives CDR1 MDHEN, CDR2 SYDVKM. This CDR3 is built from 15 residues. V shed 3 bases and J shed 9 bases, with 20 bases lying between them.

This clone was observed a few times. V and J are TRBV12-3 or TRBV12-4 and TRBJ2-7; no clear D. CDR3 length: 13 residues. Trimming stripped 3 bases from V and 6 bases from J, with 12 bases between. CDR3 sequence reads: CASSFVASSEQYF. The DNA of the CDR3 is TGTGCCAGCAGTTTTGTAGCCAGCAGCGAGCAGTACTTC.

The V gene is TRBV4-3, the J gene TRBJ2-3; maybe TRBD2 (6 bases). From germline, CDR1 is LGHNA and CDR2 YSLEER. V lost 0 bases and J 2 bases, leaving 9 bases between the germline ends. This CDR3 is 15 amino acids long. CDR3 amino acids: CASSQEGGVTDTQYF. CDR3 in DNA: TGCGCCAGCAGCCAAGAAGGCGGGGTCACAGATACGCAGTATTTT.